These 11 T cell receptor beta chains originate from one sample sequenced in a study of cytomegalovirus exposure and HLA in healthy donors. The PCR had 60 Vbeta and 13 Jbeta primers. Using immunoSEQ multiplex PCR, the repertoire was profiled, and TCRdb retains in-frame clones only, with some absent. Here the sample spans over 150,000 clones, about two thirds being singletons. The sample consisted of PBMCs. All receptors come from a woman younger than 45 in good health and CMV-seronegative.

The chain joins TRBV7-6 to TRBJ2-7, with 7 bases that match TRBD1. V gave up 5 bases and J gave up 5 bases; unmatched junction bases: 6. The CDR3 is 13 residues long. CDR1 SGHVS and CDR2 FNYEAQ come from the germline V gene. CDR3 bases: TGTGCCAGCAGCCCCACAGGGGTCCACGAGCAGTACTTC. Its translation is CASSPTGVHEQYF.

In this sample, this clone turned up once. J is TRBJ2-5 and V is TRBV7-3; TRBD2 aligns across 10 bases. Trimming cost V 5 bases and J 3 bases; bases outside gene matches: 6. CDR3 size: 15 residues. The germline CDR1 and CDR2 sequences are SGHTA and FQGTGA. DNA for the CDR3: TGTGCCAGCAGCGAGCGGGGGGGGCGGGAAGAGACCCAGTACTTC. As protein: CASSERGGREETQYF.

The J gene is TRBJ1-1, the V gene TRBV27; maybe TRBD1 (6 bases). The germline V gene has CDR1 MNHEY and CDR2 SMNVEV (reference sequence). The length of the CDR3 is 15 residues. Between the trimmed V and J ends, which lost 5 bases and 2 bases, there was a span of 15 bases. The CDR3 coding sequence is TGTGCCAGCAGTATCAAAGGACAGCTTAACACTGAAGCTTTCTTT. As protein: CASSIKGQLNTEAFF.

This rearrangement joins TRBV28 to TRBJ2-1; 16 bases agree with TRBD2. J was trimmed by 4 bases and V by 5 bases; bases with no gene match: 14. In germline, CDR1 is MDHEN, CDR2 SYDVKM. CDR3 length: 20 amino acids. The CDR3 is CASSPGLAGGRLSIYNEQFF. CDR3 bases: TGTGCCAGCAGTCCGGGACTAGCGGGAGGGCGTTTATCTATATACAATGAGCAGTTCTTC.

This clone has just a few counts. The V and J genes are TRBV28 and TRBJ2-7; 11 nucleotides agree with TRBD2. V shed 6 bases, J shed 6 bases, and the junction held 19 bases outside the gene matches. Germline V lookup: CDR1 MDHEN, CDR2 SYDVKM. The CDR3 extends over 18 amino acids. DNA for the CDR3: TGTGCCAGCAGCCGGCCCCTCATACTAGCGGGGGCCTGGCTCGAGCAGTACTTC. It specifies CASSRPLILAGAWLEQYF.

The genes are TRBV7-2 and TRBJ2-7; D is perhaps TRBD1 (6 bases). V shed 1 base and J shed 4 bases, with 11 bases lying between them. Germline CDR1 reads SGHTA; CDR2 reads FQGNSA. The CDR3 is 14 amino acids. CDR3: CASSLGYRAYEQYF. The CDR3 DNA reads as TGTGCCAGCAGCTTAGGGTACAGGGCTTACGAGCAGTACTTC.

The V call is TRBV2, the J call TRBJ2-5, with D unresolved. This CDR3 region has 12 residues. Per the germline V gene, CDR1 is SNHLY and CDR2 is FYNNEI. The V and J ends lost 8 bases and 4 bases respectively, with 11 bases between them. CDR3 sequence: CASQLAGETQYF. DNA for the CDR3: TGTGCCAGCCAGTTAGCTGGAGAGACCCAGTACTTC.

J is TRBJ1-2 and V is TRBV18, with D maybe TRBD1 (5 bases). With 5 bases removed from V and 5 bases from J, the gap between germline ends came to 15 bases. From germline, CDR1 is KGHSH and CDR2 LQKENI. The CDR3 covers 14 residues. The CDR3 reads CASSSTGLSYGYTF. CDR3 sequence (DNA): TGTGCCAGCTCATCAACAGGCCTCTCTTATGGCTACACCTTC.

This clone was found a few times. This chain connects TRBV4-3 to TRBJ2-7, with 8 bases fitting TRBD2. Germline CDR1 LGHNA, CDR2 YSLEER. J lost 2 bases, V lost 5 bases, and 2 bases had no gene match. The CDR3 extends over 13 amino acids. The CDR3 coding sequence is TGCGCCAGCAGCTCCGGGAGGGCCTACGAGCAGTACTTC. Amino acids: CASSSGRAYEQYF.

The gene calls are TRBV6-5 and TRBJ1-1, with D hard to call. The CDR3 is 15 residues long. V was trimmed by 4 bases and J by 5 bases, leaving 17 bases between them. Germline CDR1 reads MNHEY; CDR2 reads SVGAGI. The CDR3 nucleotides read TGTGCCAGCAGTTTATCGTTCACGAGGGATACTGAAGCTTTCTTT. Protein: CASSLSFTRDTEAFF.

The chain is built from TRBV6-6 and TRBJ1-1; the D is unclear. The CDR3 sequence is 13 residues long. Germline loops: CDR1 MNHNY, CDR2 SVGAGI (reference sequence). Trimming removed 7 bases at V and 0 bases at J, with 9 bases between. The CDR3 loop reads CASMAQLNTEAFF. The DNA of the CDR3 is TGTGCCAGCATGGCCCAATTGAACACTGAAGCTTTCTTT.